These T cell receptor beta chains were read from a single sample in a study of early stage breast cancer tumors. TCRdb's copy holds only in-frame clones and misses some; the assay was immunoSEQ multiplex PCR. Of around 6,300 clones listed, over 65% are singletons. Sequencing was performed on normal breast tissue next to the tumor. These receptors were taken from a person in their 40s with breast cancer. The CDR3 runs from the conserved cysteine through the conserved F or W. A D gene is named only where the DNA matches it firmly. Not every row has a clone size; where given, it reads once, few, many or a size class.

d_call: TRBD1; v_call: TRBV20-1; clone_size: .; j_call: TRBJ2-7; cdr3_nt: TGCAGTGCTAAACAGGGGTACGAGCAGTACTTC; cdr3_aa: CSAKQGYEQYF
d_call: .; v_call: TRBV28; clone_size: .; j_call: TRBJ1-4; cdr3_nt: TGTGCCAGCAGTGCGACCTACAGGGTGGCTAATGAAAAACTGTTTTTT; cdr3_aa: CASSATYRVANEKLFF
d_call: .; v_call: TRBV6-5; clone_size: .; j_call: TRBJ2-5; cdr3_nt: TGTGCCAGCAGTTACAAGGTTCAAGAGACCCAGTACTTC; cdr3_aa: CASSYKVQETQYF
d_call: TRBD1; v_call: TRBV28; clone_size: .; j_call: TRBJ2-1; cdr3_nt: TGTGCCAGCAATCCCGACAGGGGGCAGAACAATGAGCAGTTCTTC; cdr3_aa: CASNPDRGQNNEQFF
d_call: TRBD1; v_call: TRBV2; clone_size: .; j_call: TRBJ1-4; cdr3_nt: TGTGCCAGCAGTGCTGGACAGGGGATTGGTAAACTGTTTTTT; cdr3_aa: CASSAGQGIGKLFF
d_call: .; v_call: TRBV19; clone_size: .; j_call: TRBJ2-7; cdr3_nt: TGTGCCAGTAGTGAAGCGAGACTTACCTACGAGCAGTACTTC; cdr3_aa: CASSEARLTYEQYF
d_call: TRBD2; v_call: TRBV6-1; clone_size: few; j_call: TRBJ2-1; cdr3_nt: TGTGCCAGCAGTGATACCGGGACTAGCGGCTCCAATGAGCAGTTCTTC; cdr3_aa: CASSDTGTSGSNEQFF
d_call: .; v_call: TRBV10-2; clone_size: .; j_call: TRBJ1-4; cdr3_nt: TGCGCCAGCAGTGAGTCGGAGGCCGCCATAGAAAAACTGTTTTTT; cdr3_aa: CASSESEAAIEKLFF
d_call: TRBD2; v_call: TRBV28; clone_size: .; j_call: TRBJ2-1; cdr3_nt: TGTGCCAGCAGTTCCTCGGGACTAGCGGGAGGGCAATTGAGGGGGTATGAGCAGTTCTTC; cdr3_aa: CASSSSGLAGGQLRGYEQFF
d_call: TRBD2; v_call: TRBV5-1; clone_size: .; j_call: TRBJ2-5; cdr3_nt: TGCGCCAGCAGCTTTACTAGCGGACAAGAGACCCAGTACTTC; cdr3_aa: CASSFTSGQETQYF
d_call: .; v_call: TRBV4-1; clone_size: .; j_call: TRBJ1-1; cdr3_nt: TGCGCCAGCAGCCAGCGACAGAACCCGAACACTGAAGCTTTCTTT; cdr3_aa: CASSQRQNPNTEAFF
d_call: .; v_call: TRBV5-1; clone_size: .; j_call: TRBJ2-3; cdr3_nt: TGCGCCAGCAGCTTGGCAAGCCCCACAGATACGCAGTATTTT; cdr3_aa: CASSLASPTDTQYF
d_call: .; v_call: TRBV5-4; clone_size: .; j_call: TRBJ1-2; cdr3_nt: TGTGCCAGCAGCTTGCAGGCGGAGGGCTACACCTTC; cdr3_aa: CASSLQAEGYTF
d_call: .; v_call: TRBV7-6; clone_size: .; j_call: TRBJ2-7; cdr3_nt: TGTGCCAGCAGCTTAAACACAGGGCCCTACGAGCAGTACTTC; cdr3_aa: CASSLNTGPYEQYF
d_call: TRBD1; v_call: TRBV2; clone_size: .; j_call: TRBJ2-5; cdr3_nt: TGTGCCAGCGGGGGGACAGGGGGGGAGACCCAGTACTTC; cdr3_aa: CASGGTGGETQYF
d_call: TRBD1; v_call: TRBV6-1; clone_size: .; j_call: TRBJ2-7; cdr3_nt: TGTGCCAGCAGTGAAACCGGGACAGGGGGCTACGAGCAGTACTTC; cdr3_aa: CASSETGTGGYEQYF
d_call: .; v_call: TRBV29-1; clone_size: .; j_call: TRBJ2-1; cdr3_nt: TGCAGCGTCGGGGACTCGAAGACAGGTGGGGAGAATGAGCAGTTCTTC; cdr3_aa: CSVGDSKTGGENEQFF
d_call: .; v_call: TRBV30; clone_size: .; j_call: TRBJ2-7; cdr3_nt: TGTGCCTGGAGTGTACTAGCCTCTGCCGAGCAGTACTTC; cdr3_aa: CAWSVLASAEQYF
d_call: .; v_call: TRBV13; clone_size: .; j_call: TRBJ2-7; cdr3_nt: TGTGCCAGCAGCCAAATAGGGGGTCCCCATCTCTACGAGCAGTACTTC; cdr3_aa: CASSQIGGPHLYEQYF
d_call: .; v_call: TRBV2; clone_size: .; j_call: TRBJ2-5; cdr3_nt: TGTGCCAGCAGTGAAGCGCTTGGTCGGAAAGAGACCCAGTACTTC; cdr3_aa: CASSEALGRKETQYF
d_call: TRBD2; v_call: TRBV13; clone_size: .; j_call: TRBJ2-7; cdr3_nt: TGTGCCAGCAGCGGAAGACTAGCCGATTCCTACGAGCAGTACTTC; cdr3_aa: CASSGRLADSYEQYF
d_call: .; v_call: TRBV7-8; clone_size: .; j_call: TRBJ2-2; cdr3_nt: TGTGCCAGCAGCGAAAACAGGGTACCCGGGGAGCTGTTTTTT; cdr3_aa: CASSENRVPGELFF
d_call: TRBD2; v_call: TRBV27; clone_size: .; j_call: TRBJ2-7; cdr3_nt: TGTGCCAGCAGTTTATCGGGACTAGCGGCCTACGAGCAGTACTTC; cdr3_aa: CASSLSGLAAYEQYF
d_call: TRBD2; v_call: TRBV30; clone_size: .; j_call: TRBJ2-3; cdr3_nt: TGTGCCTGGAGCCCCGGTGGGGGGGGGACAGATACGCAGTATTTT; cdr3_aa: CAWSPGGGGTDTQYF
d_call: TRBD2; v_call: TRBV19; clone_size: .; j_call: TRBJ2-1; cdr3_nt: TGTGCCAGTAGTATAGATTTATCCAGCGGGAGGGCCGGGGAGCAGTTCTTC; cdr3_aa: CASSIDLSSGRAGEQFF
d_call: TRBD1; v_call: TRBV6-5; clone_size: .; j_call: TRBJ1-4; cdr3_nt: TGTGCCAGCAGTTCCGGGACAGGGGGTGAAAAACTGTTTTTT; cdr3_aa: CASSSGTGGEKLFF